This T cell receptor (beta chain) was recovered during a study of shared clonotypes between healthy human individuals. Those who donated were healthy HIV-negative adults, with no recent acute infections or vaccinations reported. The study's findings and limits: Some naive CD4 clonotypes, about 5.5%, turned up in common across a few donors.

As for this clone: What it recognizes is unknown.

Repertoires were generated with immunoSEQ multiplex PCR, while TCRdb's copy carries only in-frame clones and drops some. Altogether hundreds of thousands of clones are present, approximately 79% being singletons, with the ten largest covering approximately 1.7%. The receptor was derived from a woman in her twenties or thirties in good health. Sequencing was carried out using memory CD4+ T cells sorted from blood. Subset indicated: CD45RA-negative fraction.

The CDR3 protein is CASSTGLAGVWGTDTQYF. In DNA form, the CDR3 reads TGTGCCAGCAGTACCGGACTAGCGGGAGTTTGGGGCACAGATACGCAGTATTTT. V usage is TRBV2 and J usage is TRBJ2-3; 13 nucleotides align to TRBD2. The V gene end was trimmed by 5 bases and the J gene end by 1 base; junction bases not matched to a gene: 9. Per germline, CDR1 SNHLY and CDR2 FYNNEI. The CDR3 is 18 residues long.